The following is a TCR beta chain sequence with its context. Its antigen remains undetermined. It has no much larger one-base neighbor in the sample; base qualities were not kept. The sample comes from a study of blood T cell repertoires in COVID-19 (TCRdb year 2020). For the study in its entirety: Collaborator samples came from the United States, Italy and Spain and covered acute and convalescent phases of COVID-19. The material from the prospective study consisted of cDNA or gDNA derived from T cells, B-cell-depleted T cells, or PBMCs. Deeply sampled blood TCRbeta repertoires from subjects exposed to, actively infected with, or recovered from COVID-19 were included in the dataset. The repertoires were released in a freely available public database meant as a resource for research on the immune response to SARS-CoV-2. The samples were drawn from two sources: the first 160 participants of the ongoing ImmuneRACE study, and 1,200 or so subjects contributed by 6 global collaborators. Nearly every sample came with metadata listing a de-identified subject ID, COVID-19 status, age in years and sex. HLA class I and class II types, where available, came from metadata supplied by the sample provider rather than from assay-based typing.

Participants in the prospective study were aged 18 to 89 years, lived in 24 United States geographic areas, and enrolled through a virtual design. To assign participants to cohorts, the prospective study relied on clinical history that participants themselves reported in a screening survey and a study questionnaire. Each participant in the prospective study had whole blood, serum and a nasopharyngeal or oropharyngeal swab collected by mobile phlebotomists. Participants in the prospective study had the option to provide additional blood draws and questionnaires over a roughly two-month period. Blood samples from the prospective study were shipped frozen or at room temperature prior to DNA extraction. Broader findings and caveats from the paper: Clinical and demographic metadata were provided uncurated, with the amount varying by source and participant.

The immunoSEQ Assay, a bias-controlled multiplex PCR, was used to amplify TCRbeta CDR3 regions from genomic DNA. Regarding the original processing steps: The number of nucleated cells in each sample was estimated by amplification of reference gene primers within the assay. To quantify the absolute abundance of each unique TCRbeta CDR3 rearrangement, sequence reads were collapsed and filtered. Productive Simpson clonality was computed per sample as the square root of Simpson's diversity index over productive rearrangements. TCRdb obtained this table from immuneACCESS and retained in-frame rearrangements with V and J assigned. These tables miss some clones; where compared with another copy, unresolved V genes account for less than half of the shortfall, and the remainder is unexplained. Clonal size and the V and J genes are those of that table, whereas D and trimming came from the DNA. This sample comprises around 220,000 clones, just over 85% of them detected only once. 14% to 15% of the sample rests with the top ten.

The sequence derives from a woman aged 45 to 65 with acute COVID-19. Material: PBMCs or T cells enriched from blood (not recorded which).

The CDR3 here reads CASSYDRTSEQETQYF. In nucleotides, the sequence is TGTGCCAGCAGTTACGACCGGACTAGCGAGCAAGAGACCCAGTACTTC. The sequence is built from TRBV6-5 and TRBJ2-5; TRBD2 lines up with 9 middle nucleotides. Spanning cysteine to phenylalanine, the CDR3 consists of 16 amino acids. Only the CDR3 region is kept as DNA, spanning 48 bases read in frame from base 1. CDR1 MNHEY and CDR2 SVGAGI are derived from the germline V gene. V is trimmed back by 2 bases and J by 2 bases, and the junction contains 6 bases that no gene match accounts for.